These T cell receptor beta chains were read from a single sample in a study of blood T cell repertoires in COVID-19. Clones were sequenced by immunoSEQ multiplex PCR, and TCRdb holds only the in-frame ones, with some missing. The table includes about 51,000 clones, more than 75% detected once. The material sequenced was peripheral blood. All receptors derive from a human donor with acute or convalescent COVID-19. The donor label of this sample is uncertain. Both conserved end residues are part of each CDR3. The D gene is left open where the match is weak. Clone sizes are given selectively: once, few, many, or a class where the clone is expanded.

v_gene: TRBV15
d_gene: TRBD2
j_gene: TRBJ2-5
abundance: .
CDR3aa: CATSRVAGSQETQYF
CDR3nt: TGTGCCACCAGCAGAGTAGCGGGGTCTCAAGAGACCCAGTACTTC

v_gene: TRBV4-3
d_gene: .
j_gene: TRBJ2-3
abundance: .
CDR3aa: CASSQAPTITDTQYF
CDR3nt: TGCGCCAGCAGCCAAGCCCCGACAATCACAGATACGCAGTATTTT

v_gene: TRBV18
d_gene: .
j_gene: TRBJ2-1
abundance: .
CDR3aa: CASSPQGGDNYNEQFF
CDR3nt: TGTGCCAGCTCACCACAGGGAGGAGACAACTACAATGAGCAGTTCTTC

v_gene: TRBV19
d_gene: .
j_gene: TRBJ1-4
abundance: .
CDR3aa: CASSIFVEANEKLFF
CDR3nt: TGTGCCAGTAGTATTTTTGTGGAGGCTAATGAAAAACTGTTTTTT

v_gene: TRBV14
d_gene: TRBD1
j_gene: TRBJ2-7
abundance: few
CDR3aa: CASSRTGFTYEQYF
CDR3nt: TGTGCCAGCAGCCGGACAGGATTCACCTACGAGCAGTACTTC

v_gene: TRBV11-2
d_gene: TRBD2
j_gene: TRBJ2-5
abundance: .
CDR3aa: CASQAGGETQYF
CDR3nt: TGTGCCAGCCAAGCGGGGGGAGAGACCCAGTACTTC

v_gene: TRBV6-2/TRBV6-3
d_gene: TRBD1
j_gene: TRBJ1-1
abundance: .
CDR3aa: CASSPYRQGNTEAFF
CDR3nt: TGTGCCAGCAGTCCCTACCGACAGGGAAACACTGAAGCTTTCTTT

v_gene: TRBV6-2/TRBV6-3
d_gene: .
j_gene: TRBJ1-1
abundance: once
CDR3aa: CASSYRGLTNTEAFF
CDR3nt: TGTGCCAGCAGTTACCGCGGATTGACGAACACTGAAGCTTTCTTT

v_gene: TRBV10-1
d_gene: .
j_gene: TRBJ1-5
abundance: .
CDR3aa: CASSESRALGQPQHF
CDR3nt: TGCGCCAGCAGTGAGTCCAGGGCCCTGGGCCAGCCCCAGCATTTT

v_gene: TRBV12-3/TRBV12-4
d_gene: .
j_gene: TRBJ2-7
abundance: .
CDR3aa: CASTPAGAHEQYF
CDR3nt: TGTGCCAGCACCCCGGCAGGGGCCCACGAGCAGTACTTC

v_gene: TRBV30
d_gene: .
j_gene: TRBJ1-5
abundance: .
CDR3aa: CAWSVSRDQPQHF
CDR3nt: TGTGCCTGGAGTGTATCGCGGGATCAGCCCCAGCATTTT

v_gene: TRBV15
d_gene: .
j_gene: TRBJ1-2
abundance: .
CDR3aa: CATSSEPFRRPQLSYTF
CDR3nt: TGTGCCACCAGCAGCGAACCCTTCAGGAGGCCCCAACTTAGCTACACCTTC

v_gene: TRBV29-1
d_gene: TRBD1
j_gene: TRBJ1-5
abundance: once
CDR3aa: CSVVGTDSNQPQHF
CDR3nt: TGCAGCGTTGTAGGGACAGACAGCAATCAGCCCCAGCATTTT

v_gene: TRBV10-2
d_gene: .
j_gene: TRBJ2-1
abundance: .
CDR3aa: CASSARQYNEQFF
CDR3nt: TGCGCCAGCAGTGCGCGACAGTACAATGAGCAGTTCTTC

v_gene: TRBV11-1
d_gene: TRBD1
j_gene: TRBJ1-1
abundance: .
CDR3aa: CASSLIPGGSGTEAFF
CDR3nt: TGTGCCAGCAGCTTAATTCCAGGGGGGAGCGGCACTGAAGCTTTCTTT

v_gene: TRBV3-1/TRBV3-2
d_gene: .
j_gene: TRBJ1-3
abundance: .
CDR3aa: CASSESVGNTIYF
CDR3nt: TGTGCCAGCAGCGAAAGCGTTGGAAACACCATATATTTT

v_gene: TRBV7-2
d_gene: .
j_gene: TRBJ2-6
abundance: .
CDR3aa: CASSPMVSSGANVLTF
CDR3nt: TGTGCCAGCAGCCCCATGGTGAGCTCTGGGGCCAACGTCCTGACTTTC

v_gene: TRBV9
d_gene: TRBD1
j_gene: TRBJ2-1
abundance: .
CDR3aa: CASSAGTGGNNEQFF
CDR3nt: TGTGCCAGCAGCGCCGGGACAGGAGGTAACAATGAGCAGTTCTTC